The clone carrying this TCR beta chain has just a few counts. Its antigen remains unknown. The data were obtained in a study of beta chain features in type 1 diabetes. Investigators reverse transcribed all isolated RNA, so they sequenced expressed TCRB transcripts. Some clones are missing from TCRdb's copy, which holds only in-frame ones; the method was immunoSEQ multiplex PCR. The sample records hundreds of thousands of clones, 6.5% to 10% being singletons. V shed 4 bases, J shed 3 bases, and the junction held 9 bases outside the gene matches. This CDR3 comprises 17 residues. Germline values: CDR1 SGHDT, CDR2 YYEEEE. Each donor gave one heparinised blood draw averaging around 120 mL. Sorting produced populations that all topped 95% purity. Whole-study results and caveats: VDJ junctions sequenced from type 1 diabetes patients showed fewer insertions and more deletions.

This receptor was identified in a woman between 18 and 30 years old in good health. This chain joins TRBV5-6 and TRBJ2-7; TRBD2 matches at 14 bases. Specimen: central memory CD4+ T cells from blood. The CDR3 is CASSAGTSGRTHYEQYF. The DNA for the CDR3 is TGTGCCAGCAGCGCTGGGACTAGCGGGAGAACGCACTACGAGCAGTACTTC.